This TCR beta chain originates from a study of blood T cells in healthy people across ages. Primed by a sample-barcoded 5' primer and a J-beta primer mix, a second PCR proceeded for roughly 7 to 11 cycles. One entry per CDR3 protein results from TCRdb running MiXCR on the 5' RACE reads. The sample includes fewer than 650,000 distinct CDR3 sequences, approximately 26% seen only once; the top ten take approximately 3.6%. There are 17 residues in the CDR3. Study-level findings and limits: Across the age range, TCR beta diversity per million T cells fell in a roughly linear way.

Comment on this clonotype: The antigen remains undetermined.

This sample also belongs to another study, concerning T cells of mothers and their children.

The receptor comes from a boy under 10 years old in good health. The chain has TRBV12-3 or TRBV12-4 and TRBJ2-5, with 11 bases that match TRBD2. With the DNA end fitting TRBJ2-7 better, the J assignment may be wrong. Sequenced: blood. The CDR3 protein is CASSPRLAGRGKYEQYF. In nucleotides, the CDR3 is TGTGCCAGCAGTCCCCGACTAGCGGGAAGGGGAAAATACGAGCAGTACTTC.